The 19 T cell receptor beta chains given below trace back to one sample, sequenced in a study of T-cell reconstitution after alpha-beta-depleted transplantation in children. TCRbeta library preparation incorporated unique molecular identifiers. TCRdb reanalysed the PCR reads using MiXCR and keeps one entry per CDR3 protein. The sample has more than 200,000 distinct CDR3 sequences; more than 20% are singletons. The material sequenced was PBMCs, mostly from graft donor cells, taken 360 days after TCRalphabeta/CD19-depleted stem cell transplant. These receptors came from a female patient aged 2-15 years who had a stem cell transplant for congenital amegakaryocytic thrombocytopenia, so the T cells may come from the graft donor.

This clonotype appeared a few times. The genes are TRBV6-1 and TRBJ2-2; D remains unclear. This CDR3 is built from 17 residues. V was clipped by 6 bases and J by 6 bases, with 23 bases between them. Germline V lookup: CDR1 MNHNS, CDR2 SASEGT. CDR3 residues: CASSRISGGRVAGELFF. The CDR3 DNA is TGTGCCAGCAGCCGAATATCGGGCGGTCGGGTAGCCGGGGAGCTGTTTTTT.

The J gene is TRBJ2-5, the V gene TRBV7-6; 8 bases agree with TRBD2. CDR3 length: 17 residues. CDR1 is SGHVS and CDR2 is FNYEAQ in the germline V gene. The V gene end was trimmed by 4 bases and the J gene end by 4 bases; junction bases not matched to a gene: 14. The CDR3 is CASSSEFSGEYRETQYF. Here the CDR3 DNA reads TGTGCCAGCAGCTCCGAGTTTAGCGGGGAGTACAGAGAGACCCAGTACTTC.

The chain uses TRBV6-5 and TRBJ2-7, with 8 bases that match TRBD1. The trim removed 6 bases at V and 5 bases at J, leaving 15 bases unmatched. Looked up from germline, CDR1 is MNHEY and CDR2 is SVGAGI. The CDR3 loop spans 16 amino acids. CDR3 sequence: CASRYIKDRAGNEQYF. For the CDR3, the DNA is TGTGCCAGCAGATACATCAAGGACAGGGCTGGGAACGAGCAGTACTTC.

A few counts support this clonotype. The chain couples TRBV11-2 to TRBJ2-1; no clear D. CDR3 length: 13 residues. V was trimmed by 4 bases and J by 9 bases, leaving 13 bases between them. Per germline, CDR1 SGHAT and CDR2 FQNNGV. CDR3 protein: CASSSIYVSEQFF. The CDR3 region has the DNA TGTGCCAGCAGCTCAATCTACGTCAGTGAGCAGTTCTTC.

In this sample, this clonotype turned up a few times. The CDR3, as DNA: TGTGCCAGCAGTCCCCGTCACAGCGGGGGGGCAAATGAGCAGTTCTTC. Its translation: CASSPRHSGGANEQFF. J is TRBJ2-1 and V is TRBV25-1; 10 bases match TRBD2. Germline CDR1 reads MGHDK; CDR2 reads SYGVNS. The CDR3 has 16 residues. V lost 5 bases to trimming and J lost 7 bases; unmatched junction nucleotides: 11.

This clonotype has more than one count but fewer than ten. V and J are TRBV5-1 and TRBJ2-2, with TRBD1 matching 7 bases. The CDR3 is made up of 15 amino acids. Germline loops: CDR1 SGHRS, CDR2 YFSETQ. The trim removed 3 bases at V and 8 bases at J, leaving 10 bases unmatched. The CDR3 bases are TGCGCCAGCAGCTCGATGGACAGGTCCGAGGGGGAGCTGTTTTTT. The encoded protein is CASSSMDRSEGELFF.

This chain links TRBV7-8 with TRBJ2-2, with 7 bases that match TRBD2. The length of the CDR3 is 17 residues. Germline values: CDR1 SGHVS, CDR2 FQNEAQ. Trimming took 5 bases from V and 5 from J; bases not matched to a gene: 14. The CDR3 coding sequence is TGTGCCAGCAGCCCACCCGAGTCGGGAGGATGGACCGGGGAGCTGTTTTTT. Protein product: CASSPPESGGWTGELFF. Together with reference TRBV7-8 and TRBJ2-2, the CDR3 gives the full variable domain: GAGVSQSPRYKVAKRGQDVALRCDPISGHVSLFWYQQALGQGPEFLTYFQNEAQLDKSGLPSDRFFAERPEGSVSTLKIQRTQQEDSAVYLCASSPPESGGWTGELFFGEGSRLTVL.

V usage is TRBV2 and J usage is TRBJ1-4, with a weak D call TRBD1 (5 bases). The CDR3 contains 14 residues. In germline, CDR1 is SNHLY, CDR2 FYNNEI. V was shortened by 8 bases and J by 7 bases, with 17 bases between the two germline ends. The CDR3 protein is CASGRDQQFEKLFF. The CDR3, as DNA: TGTGCCAGCGGGCGGGACCAACAATTTGAAAAACTGTTTTTT.

In its sample, this clonotype was seen many times. This chain uses TRBV24-1 with TRBJ2-1; 10 bases are a match to TRBD2. The CDR3 spans 15 residues. CDR1 is KGHDR, CDR2 SFDVKD, per germline. V was pared by 3 bases and J by 3 bases, with 1 base of the junction left unmatched. CDR3 loop: CATSDGLAVYNEQFF. The CDR3 DNA sequence: TGTGCCACCAGTGATGGACTAGCGGTCTACAATGAGCAGTTCTTC.

This clonotype was counted between two and nine times. The V gene is TRBV7-2, the J gene TRBJ2-7; TRBD2 matches 7 bases. This CDR3 region has 15 residues. Germline values: CDR1 SGHTA, CDR2 FQGNSA. V shed 3 bases and J 3 bases; nucleotides not matched to a gene: 8. For the CDR3, the DNA is TGTGCCAGCAGCTTCGCGACTAGCAGCCGCTACGAGCAGTACTTC. Its protein product is CASSFATSSRYEQYF.

This clonotype has only a few counts. The V gene is TRBV12-3 or TRBV12-4, the J gene TRBJ2-5; no clear D gene. There are 15 residues in the CDR3. Trimming cost V 6 bases and J 0 bases, with 14 bases left between them. The CDR3 reads CASSPTTKYQETQYF. The CDR3 coding sequence is TGTGCCAGCAGCCCAACCACTAAGTACCAAGAGACCCAGTACTTC.

The rearrangement joins TRBV12-3 or TRBV12-4 to TRBJ1-5, with D hard to call. This CDR3 is built from 15 residues. V lost 9 bases to trimming and J lost 3 bases, with 18 bases between them. CDR3 loop: CASSAGYRDNQPQHF. The CDR3 nucleotides read TGTGCCAGTTCGGCGGGCTACAGAGACAATCAGCCCCAGCATTTT.

The J gene is TRBJ1-5, the V gene TRBV4-2, with 12 nucleotides matching TRBD1. Germline CDR1 and CDR2: LGHNA and YNFKEQ. With 3 bases clipped from V and 1 base from J, the junction kept 4 bases outside the gene matches. This CDR3 contains 17 residues. In DNA form, the CDR3 reads TGTGCCAGCAGCCAGGCCGGGACAGGGGGCAGCAATCAGCCCCAGCATTTT. Protein product: CASSQAGTGGSNQPQHF.

This clonotype showed up just a few times. The CDR3: CASSRDRGVEKLFF. The CDR3 bases are TGTGCCAGCAGCAGGGACAGGGGCGTCGAAAAACTGTTTTTT. This rearrangement joins TRBV5-6 to TRBJ1-4; TRBD1 matches at 10 bases. Germline assignment: CDR1 SGHDT and CDR2 YYEEEE. V trimming: 4 bases; J trimming: 8 bases; junction bases outside the gene matches: 5. The CDR3 is made up of 14 amino acids.

Only a few counts were recorded for this clonotype. The genes are TRBV11-2 and TRBJ2-2; either TRBD1 or TRBD2 may fit D (7 bases each). Germline CDR1 is SGHAT and CDR2 is FQNNGV. This CDR3 has 15 amino acids. Trimming stripped 6 bases from V and 4 bases from J, with 15 bases between. The CDR3 DNA follows: TGTGCCAGCAGTCACCAGGGGGGGTTCACCGGGGAGCTGTTTTTT. Translation: CASSHQGGFTGELFF.

This clonotype was seen a handful of times. The chain joins TRBV11-2 to TRBJ2-1, with a tentative D call TRBD1 (5 bases). The CDR3 has 13 amino acids. Germline CDR1 is SGHAT and CDR2 is FQNNGV. The ends were cut back, 0 bases at V and 12 bases at J, with 12 bases in the middle. The CDR3 is CASSLEGGARQFF. The CDR3 bases are TGTGCCAGCAGCTTAGAGGGTGGGGCTAGGCAGTTCTTC. The variable domain in full, with the rest retrieved from reference TRBV11-2 and TRBJ2-1, is EAGVAQSPRYKIIEKRQSVAFWCNPISGHATLYWYQQILGQGPKLLIQFQNNGVVDDSQLPKDRFSAERLKGVDSTLKIQPAKLEDSAVYLCASSLEGGARQFFGPGTRLTVL.

The chain's CDR3 is CASSSRDFRTGELFF. The CDR3 region has the DNA TGTGCCAGCAGTTCACGGGACTTTCGAACCGGGGAGCTGTTTTTT. The chain is built from TRBV12-3 or TRBV12-4 and TRBJ2-2, with a possible D match to TRBD2 (6 bases). V was trimmed by 4 bases and J by 5 bases, leaving 14 bases between them. The CDR3 totals 15 residues.

This clonotype was detected many times. This chain's CDR3 is CASSVGSNYGYTF. The CDR3 bases are TGTGCCAGCAGCGTAGGGAGCAACTATGGCTACACCTTC. The rearrangement joins TRBV9 to TRBJ1-2, with D unclear. There are 13 residues in the CDR3. In germline, CDR1 is SGDLS, CDR2 YYNGEE. Trimming pared 0 bases from V and 2 bases from J, leaving 5 bases between. Filled out from reference TRBV9 and TRBJ1-2, the complete variable domain reads DSGVTQTPKHLITATGQRVTLRCSPRSGDLSVYWYQQSLDQGLQFLIQYYNGEERAKGNILERFSAQQFPDLHSELNLSSLELGDSALYFCASSVGSNYGYTFGSGTRLTVV.

This clonotype was detected many times. The chain combines TRBV7-9 with TRBJ1-2; TRBD1 is a possible D gene (6 bases). V was pared by 4 bases and J by 4 bases, with 10 bases between. The CDR3 runs 13 residues. Germline values: CDR1 SEHNR, CDR2 FQNEAQ (reference sequence). For the CDR3, the DNA is TGTGCCAGCAGCTACGACAGGAGCTATGGCTACACCTTC. It codes for CASSYDRSYGYTF.